This T cell receptor (beta chain) was recovered during a study of tumor and adjacent non-tumor tissue in lung cancer. Three rounds of nested PCR, following a modified ARM-PCR protocol, produced the TCRbeta library. MiXCR, run by TCRdb on the multiplex PCR reads, gives a single entry per CDR3 protein. The repertoire holds approximately 110,000 distinct CDR3 sequences, with about 63% as singletons. Trimming left V 8 bases short and J 5 bases short, with 19 bases between. Germline assignment: CDR1 SGHAT and CDR2 FQNNGV. This CDR3 is 15 amino acids long. This clonotype was picked up a small number of times. This likely comes from a read error, as the CDR3 has no conserved phenylalanine or tryptophan at its end. The template was RNA from unsorted bulk tissue. This non-tumor lung sample came from over 3 cm beyond the tumor edge.

What was sequenced was distant non-tumor lung tissue. The receptor comes from a man aged 55 to 70 with non-small cell lung cancer. The rearrangement joins TRBV11-2 to TRBJ2-1; TRBD2 might be the D (5 bases). The CDR3 loop is CASGPRFGADNEQFL. The DNA of the CDR3 is TGTGCCAGCGGCCCCCGATTTGGAGCGGACAATGAGCAGTTCCTC.